A single sample gave rise to the 6 T cell receptor beta chains below, sequenced in a study of CD8+ T cells in alopecia areata. The treatment denotes: oral pan-JAK inhibitor, 5-10 mg twice daily. Sequencing used cDNA as its template, made by extracting RNA and reverse transcribing it. The repertoire was sequenced with immunoSEQ multiplex PCR; TCRdb's copy has only in-frame clones and lacks some. This repertoire shows 150,000 to 200,000 clones, around 60% found once; its top ten account for 14%. The material sequenced was CD4+ T cells sorted from blood, taken at week 24, from a patient treated with tofacitinib. The receptors stem from a human donor with alopecia areata.

The chain uses TRBV7-3 and TRBJ1-5; possibly TRBD1 for D (6 bases). There are 13 residues in the CDR3. V was shortened by 6 bases and J by 4 bases, with 10 bases between the two germline ends. Germline CDR1 reads SGHTA; CDR2 reads FQGTGA. For the CDR3, the DNA is TGTGCCAGCAGTTGGGACATAAATCAGCCCCAGCATTTT. Translation gives CASSWDINQPQHF.

This sequence joins TRBV7-3 and TRBJ2-7; 12 bases fit TRBD1. Germline V gene data show CDR1 as SGHTA and CDR2 as FQGTGA. Unmatched junction bases numbered 3, after V lost 5 bases and J lost 4 bases. The CDR3 totals 14 residues. CDR3 sequence: CASSPGQGAYEQYF. The CDR3 DNA reads as TGTGCCAGCAGCCCGGGACAGGGGGCGTACGAGCAGTACTTC. Using reference TRBV7-3 and TRBJ2-7 for the parts outside the CDR3, the full variable domain is GAGVSQTPSNKVTEKGKYVELRCDPISGHTALYWYRQSLGQGPEFLIYFQGTGAADDSGLPNDRFFAVRPEGSVSTLKIQRTERGDSAVYLCASSPGQGAYEQYFGPGTRLTVT.

J is TRBJ1-5 and V is TRBV4-1; D gene uncertain. The germline V and J ends were trimmed by 4 bases and 0 bases, with 10 bases remaining between them. The CDR3 extends over 15 amino acids. CDR1 and CDR2 (germline): MGHRA, YSYEKL. This chain's CDR3 is CASSPGPDSNQPQHF. The CDR3, as DNA: TGCGCCAGCAGCCCCGGACCTGATAGCAATCAGCCCCAGCATTTT.

The chain has TRBV23-1 and TRBJ2-1; TRBD2 might be the D (5 bases). TRBV23-1 is annotated as an ORF whose role is uncertain. The V gene lost 10 bases and the J gene lost 6 bases, with 19 bases spanning the gap. The CDR3 totals 14 residues. CDR3 in amino acids: CAIPRSPGCNEQFF. Written as DNA, the CDR3 is TGCGCCATTCCGAGGAGCCCGGGGTGCAATGAGCAGTTCTTC.

Many counts were recorded for this clone. CDR3 sequence (DNA): TGTGCCAGTAGTCGCAGCCTCCTACGGCAGGGCGAGCAGTACTTC. Translating gives CASSRSLLRQGEQYF. This chain joins TRBV19 and TRBJ2-7, with D possibly being TRBD1 (5 bases). Trimming stripped 5 bases from V and 6 bases from J, with 20 bases between. CDR1 and CDR2 from the germline V gene are LNHDA and SQIVND (reference sequence). This CDR3 region has 15 residues.

The sample holds a few counts of this clone. J is TRBJ1-2 and V is TRBV4-2; unclear D gene. The CDR3 has 15 residues. Trimming stripped 0 bases from V and 7 bases from J, with 15 bases between. Germline V gives CDR1 LGHNA, CDR2 YNFKEQ. Here the CDR3 reads CASSQDRRGRSGYTF. The CDR3 DNA reads as TGTGCCAGCAGCCAAGATCGAAGAGGGAGGTCTGGCTACACCTTC.